The text below deals with one TCR beta chain. Its antigen is not identified. A read error may be the cause here, since a much bigger clone is one base away. This specimen belongs to a study of neurological immune-mediated disorders. The sample's time point: longitudinal time-point 3. Preparation of the unsorted libraries drew on 2 million PBMCs stored at -80 C. Study results and limitations: Patients with HTLV-1-associated myelopathy showed the most TCR clonal expansion. Those with multiple sclerosis showed the least, falling below healthy controls. No expanded-clone CDR3 amino acid sequence recurred across subjects, suggesting private TCR-beta repertoires.

CDR1 is SNHLY and CDR2 is FYNNEI in the germline V gene. CDR3 length equals 15 residues. The junction had 8 bases not matched to a gene; V was cut back by 4 bases and J by 6 bases. From 15-18 subjects, each sequencing run yielded over 170 million TCR-beta sequences. TCRdb re-called the 5' RACE reads with MiXCR, one entry per CDR3 protein. The sample records around 51,000 distinct CDR3 sequences, 9.5% to 15% being singletons. The sequence was obtained from a male donor with HTLV-1-associated myelopathy (HAM/TSP). The sequenced sample consisted of PBMCs. The chain joins TRBV2 to TRBJ2-5; 10 nucleotides align to TRBD1. For the CDR3, the DNA is TGTGCCAGCAGTGGACAGGGGGCTGGGCAAAAGACCCAGTACTTC. It specifies CASSGQGAGQKTQYF.